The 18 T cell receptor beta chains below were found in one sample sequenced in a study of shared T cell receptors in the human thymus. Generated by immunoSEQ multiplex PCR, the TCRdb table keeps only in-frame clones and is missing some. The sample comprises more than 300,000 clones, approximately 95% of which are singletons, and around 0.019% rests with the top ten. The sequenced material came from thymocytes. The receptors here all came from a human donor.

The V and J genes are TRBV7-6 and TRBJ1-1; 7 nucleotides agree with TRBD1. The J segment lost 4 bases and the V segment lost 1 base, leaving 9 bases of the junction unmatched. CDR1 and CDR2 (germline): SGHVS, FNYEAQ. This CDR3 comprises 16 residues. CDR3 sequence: CASSLGAQGVTTEAFF. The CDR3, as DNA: TGTGCCAGCAGCTTAGGTGCTCAGGGGGTGACCACTGAAGCTTTCTTT.

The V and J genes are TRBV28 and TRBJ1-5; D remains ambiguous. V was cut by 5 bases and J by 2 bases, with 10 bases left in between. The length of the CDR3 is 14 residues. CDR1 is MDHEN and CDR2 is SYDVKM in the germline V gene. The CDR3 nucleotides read TGTGCCAGCAGTATGTGGAGGGGCAATCAGCCCCAGCATTTT. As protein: CASSMWRGNQPQHF.

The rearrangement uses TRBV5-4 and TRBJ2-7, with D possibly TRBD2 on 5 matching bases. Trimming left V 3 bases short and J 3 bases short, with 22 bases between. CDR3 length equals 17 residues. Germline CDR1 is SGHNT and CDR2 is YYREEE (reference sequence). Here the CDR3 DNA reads TGTGCCAGCAGCTGGCCGCCCGGGATTACCGAAAACTACGAGCAGTACTTC. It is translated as CASSWPPGITENYEQYF.

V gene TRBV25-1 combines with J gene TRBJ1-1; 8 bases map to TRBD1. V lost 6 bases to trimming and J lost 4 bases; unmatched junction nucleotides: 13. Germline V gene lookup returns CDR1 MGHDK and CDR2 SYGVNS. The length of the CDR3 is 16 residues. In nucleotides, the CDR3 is TGTGCCAGCAGAGGGGAGACAGGGGCGCATCCCACTGAAGCTTTCTTT. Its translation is CASRGETGAHPTEAFF.

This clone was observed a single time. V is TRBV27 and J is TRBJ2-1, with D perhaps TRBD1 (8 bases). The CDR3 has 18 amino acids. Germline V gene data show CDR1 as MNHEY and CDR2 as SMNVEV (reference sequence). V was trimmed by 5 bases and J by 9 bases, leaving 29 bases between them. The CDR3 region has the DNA TGTGCCAGCAGTCTTCTCATACAGGGGGGGGGCGCCCGCGGTGAGCAGTTCTTC. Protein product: CASSLLIQGGGARGEQFF.

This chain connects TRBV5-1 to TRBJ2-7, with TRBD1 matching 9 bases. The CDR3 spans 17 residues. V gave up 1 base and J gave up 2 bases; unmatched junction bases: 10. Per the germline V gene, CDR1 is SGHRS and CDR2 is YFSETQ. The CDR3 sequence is CASSLWGRTGVTYEQYF. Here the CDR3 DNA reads TGCGCCAGCAGCTTGTGGGGACGGACAGGGGTAACCTACGAGCAGTACTTC.

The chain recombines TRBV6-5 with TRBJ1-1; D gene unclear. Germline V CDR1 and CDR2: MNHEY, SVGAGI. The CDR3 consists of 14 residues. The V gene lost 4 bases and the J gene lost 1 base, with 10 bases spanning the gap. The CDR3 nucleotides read TGTGCCAGCAGTTGCCTTGTGGGGAACACTGAAGCTTTCTTT. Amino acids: CASSCLVGNTEAFF.

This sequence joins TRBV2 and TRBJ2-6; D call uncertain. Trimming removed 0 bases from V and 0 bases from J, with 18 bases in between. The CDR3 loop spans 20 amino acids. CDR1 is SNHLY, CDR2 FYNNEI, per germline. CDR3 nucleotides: TGTGCCAGCAGTGAAGCCAGAGGCGGAAGAATTTTCTCTGGGGCCAACGTCCTGACTTTC. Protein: CASSEARGGRIFSGANVLTF.

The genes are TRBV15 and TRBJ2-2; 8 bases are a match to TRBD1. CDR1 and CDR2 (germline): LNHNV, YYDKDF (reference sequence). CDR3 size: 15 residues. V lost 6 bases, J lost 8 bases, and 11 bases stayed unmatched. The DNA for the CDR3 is TGTGCCACCAGTCCTAACCAGGGGGCGGAAGGGGAGCTGTTTTTT. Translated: CATSPNQGAEGELFF.

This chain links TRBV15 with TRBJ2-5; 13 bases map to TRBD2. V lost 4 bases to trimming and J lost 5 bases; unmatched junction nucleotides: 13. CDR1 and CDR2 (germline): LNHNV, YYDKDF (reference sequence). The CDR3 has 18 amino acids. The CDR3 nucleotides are TGTGCCACCAGCATTAGGACTAGCGGGAGCTTTGCGTCGGAGACCCAGTACTTC. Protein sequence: CATSIRTSGSFASETQYF.

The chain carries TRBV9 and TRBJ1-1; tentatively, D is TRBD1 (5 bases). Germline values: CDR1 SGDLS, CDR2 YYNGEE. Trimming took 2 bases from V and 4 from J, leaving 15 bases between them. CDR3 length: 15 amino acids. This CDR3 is CASSVGVNWGTEAFF. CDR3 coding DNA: TGTGCCAGCAGCGTGGGGGTTAACTGGGGCACTGAAGCTTTCTTT.

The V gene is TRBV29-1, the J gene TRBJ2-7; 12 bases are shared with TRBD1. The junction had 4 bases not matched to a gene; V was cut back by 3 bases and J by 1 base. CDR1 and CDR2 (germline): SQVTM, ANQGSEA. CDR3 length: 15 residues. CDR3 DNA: TGCAGCGTTGATCCGGGACAGGGGGCGTCCTACGAGCAGTACTTC. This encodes CSVDPGQGASYEQYF.

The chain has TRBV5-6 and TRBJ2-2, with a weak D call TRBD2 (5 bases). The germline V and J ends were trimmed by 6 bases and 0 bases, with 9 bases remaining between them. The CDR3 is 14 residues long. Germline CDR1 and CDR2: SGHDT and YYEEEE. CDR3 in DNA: TGTGCCAGCACCCGACTACCGAACACCGGGGAGCTGTTTTTT. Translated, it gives CASTRLPNTGELFF.

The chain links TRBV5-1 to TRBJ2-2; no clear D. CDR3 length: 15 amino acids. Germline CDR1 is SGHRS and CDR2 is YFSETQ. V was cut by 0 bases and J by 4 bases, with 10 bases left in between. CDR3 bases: TGCGCCAGCAGCTTGGGTAGGCCGATCACCGGGGAGCTGTTTTTT. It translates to CASSLGRPITGELFF.

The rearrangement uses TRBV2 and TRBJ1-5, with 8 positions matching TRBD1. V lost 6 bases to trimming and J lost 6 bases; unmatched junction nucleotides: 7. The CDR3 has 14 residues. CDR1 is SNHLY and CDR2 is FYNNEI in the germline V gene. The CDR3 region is CASSQGARSQPQHF. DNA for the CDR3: TGTGCCAGCAGCCAGGGGGCGCGGAGTCAGCCCCAGCATTTT.

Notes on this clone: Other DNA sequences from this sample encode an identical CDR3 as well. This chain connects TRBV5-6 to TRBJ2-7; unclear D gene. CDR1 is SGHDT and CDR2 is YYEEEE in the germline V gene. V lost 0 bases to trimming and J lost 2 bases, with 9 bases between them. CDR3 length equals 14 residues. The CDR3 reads CASSLEGSPYEQYF. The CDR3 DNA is TGTGCCAGCAGCTTGGAGGGTTCCCCCTACGAGCAGTACTTC.

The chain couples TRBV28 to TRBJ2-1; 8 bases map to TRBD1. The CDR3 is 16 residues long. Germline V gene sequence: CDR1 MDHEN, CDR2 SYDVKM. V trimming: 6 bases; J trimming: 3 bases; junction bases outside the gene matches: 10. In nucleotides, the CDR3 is TGTGCCAGCAGCTACCTTCAGGGGGCCCACTACAATGAGCAGTTCTTC. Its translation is CASSYLQGAHYNEQFF.

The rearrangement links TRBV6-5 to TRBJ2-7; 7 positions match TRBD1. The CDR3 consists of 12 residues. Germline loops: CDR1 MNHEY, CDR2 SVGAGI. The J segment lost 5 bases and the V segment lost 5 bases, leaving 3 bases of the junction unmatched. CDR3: CASSTGDHEQYF. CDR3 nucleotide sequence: TGTGCCAGCAGTACAGGGGACCACGAGCAGTACTTC.